These 29 T cell receptor beta chains were sequenced from one sample in a study of T cells in Graves' hyperthyroidism and ophthalmopathy (dated by TCRdb to the late 2010s). Receptors were amplified or captured by multiplex PCR. Sequencer: Illumina HiSeq 2000. The TCR beta CDR3 regions were amplified from RNA transcripts. A first-round RT-PCR of the TCR CDR3 used the HTBI primer set with the Qiagen OneStep RT-PCR kit. The public reads were reanalyzed by TCRdb: fastp trimming at Q25, MiXCR alignment, in-frame beta chains only. Each entry is one CDR3 protein sequence, shown with its most common DNA and genes. For this sample there are a few hundred thousand distinct CDR3 sequences; approximately 15% appear just once. The ten most abundant clones make up over 15% of the sample. The specimen was blood. Receptor source: a woman between 18 and 30 years old with Graves' hyperthyroidism.

This clonotype was detected only a few times. This sequence joins TRBV6-2 or TRBV6-3 and TRBJ1-2; TRBD1 might be the D (5 bases). The CDR3 is made up of 14 amino acids. Germline V gene data show CDR1 as MNHEY and CDR2 as SVGEGT. The V end lost 6 bases, the J end lost 3 bases, and 14 bases lay between the germline ends. In DNA, the CDR3 is TGTGCCAGCAGAGACCTGACAGACTACTATGGCTACACCTTC. It translates to CASRDLTDYYGYTF.

This clonotype was counted between two and nine times. V is TRBV7-6 and J is TRBJ2-7; 8 bases are shared with TRBD1. V trimming: 5 bases; J trimming: 0 bases; junction bases outside the gene matches: 6. CDR1 and CDR2 from the germline V gene are SGHVS and FNYEAQ. The CDR3 loop spans 15 amino acids. The CDR3 loop reads CASSHGQGISYEQYF. The CDR3 DNA is TGTGCCAGCAGCCACGGACAGGGAATCTCCTACGAGCAGTACTTC. Complete variable domain (other parts from reference TRBV7-6 and TRBJ2-7): GAGVSQSPRYKVTKRGQDVALRCDPISGHVSLYWYRQALGQGPEFLTYFNYEAQQDKSGLPNDRFSAERPEGSISTLTIQRTEQRDSAMYRCASSHGQGISYEQYFGPGTRLTVT.

In its sample, this clonotype was seen many times. The chain combines TRBV6-2 or TRBV6-3 with TRBJ2-7; D is unresolved. Trimming removed 3 bases from V and 4 bases from J, with 7 bases in between. In germline, CDR1 is MNHEY, CDR2 SVGEGT. The CDR3 is 12 amino acids. CDR3 sequence: CASSYGLYEQYV. CDR3 in DNA: TGTGCCAGCAGTTATGGGTTGTACGAGCAGTACGTC.

This clonotype was counted ten times or more. The chain recombines TRBV2 with TRBJ1-4; TRBD1 might be the D (6 bases). This CDR3 is built from 15 residues. V lost 6 bases to trimming and J lost 4 bases, with 15 bases between them. Per germline, CDR1 SNHLY and CDR2 FYNNEI. CDR3 residues: CASSATGPNNEKLFF. CDR3 in DNA: TGTGCCAGCAGCGCGACAGGACCGAATAATGAAAAACTGTTTTTT.

This clonotype was observed many times. CDR3 sequence (DNA): TGCAGCGCCGAGGGTCAGAACACTGAAGCTTTCTTT. Its protein is CSAEGQNTEAFF. V and J are TRBV29-1 and TRBJ1-1; D remains ambiguous. The CDR3 runs to 12 residues. The germline gives CDR1 SQVTM, CDR2 ANQGSEA. Between the trimmed V and J ends, which lost 7 bases and 1 base, there was a span of 10 bases.

This clonotype was recorded at least ten times. The V call is TRBV7-9, the J call TRBJ1-2; D remains unclear. CDR3 length: 13 residues. Germline loops: CDR1 SEHNR, CDR2 FQNEAQ (reference sequence). V gave up 1 base and J gave up 3 bases, with 6 bases separating them. CDR3 loop: CASSLEADYGYTF. The CDR3 coding sequence is TGTGCCAGCAGCTTAGAGGCGGACTATGGCTACACCTTC.

This clonotype was observed a handful of times. V gene TRBV30 combines with J gene TRBJ1-2; tentative D call: TRBD1 (5 bases). Between the trimmed V and J ends, which lost 3 bases and 3 bases, there was a span of 17 bases. The germline V gene encodes CDR1 GTSNPN and CDR2 SVGIG (reference sequence). The CDR3 contains 15 residues. For the CDR3, the DNA is TGTGCCTGGAGGATCTCCCGGGACGGCTACTATGGCTACACCTTC. Amino acid sequence: CAWRISRDGYYGYTF.

This clonotype showed up many times. J is TRBJ2-1 and V is TRBV6-1, with D possibly being TRBD2 (5 bases). This CDR3 is built from 12 residues. Germline V CDR1 and CDR2: MNHNS, SASEGT. V lost 7 bases and J 4 bases, leaving 8 bases between the germline ends. The chain's CDR3 is CASTDFYNEQFF. In nucleotides, the CDR3 is TGTGCCAGCACGGACTTTTACAATGAGCAGTTCTTC.

In this sample, this clonotype turned up many times. A junction end diverges from the germline sequence, so it may reflect a read error. V and J are TRBV3-1 and TRBJ1-4; no definite D call. The germline V gene has CDR1 LGHDT and CDR2 YNNKEL (reference sequence). CDR3 length equals 14 residues. The DNA of the CDR3 is TGTGCCAGCAGCAAAGACACTTATAATGAAAAACTGTTTTTT. This gives the protein CASSKDTYNEKLFF.

This clonotype was found a few times. The CDR3 DNA reads as TGTGCCAGTAGTATTTTGGGGACTAGCGGGGTGGTTGAGCAGTTCTTC. Translation: CASSILGTSGVVEQFF. The chain has TRBV19 and TRBJ2-1, with 13 nucleotides matching TRBD2. The CDR3 is 16 amino acids. V was pared by 3 bases and J by 9 bases, with 8 bases of the junction left unmatched. Germline V gives CDR1 LNHDA, CDR2 SQIVND (reference sequence).

This clonotype was observed a handful of times. The chain recombines TRBV29-1 with TRBJ1-1; D may be TRBD1 (6 bases). There are 12 residues in the CDR3. V lost 3 bases to trimming and J lost 4 bases, with 9 bases between them. The germline V gene encodes CDR1 SQVTM and CDR2 ANQGSEA. CDR3 sequence reads: CSVERGGTEAFF. In DNA form, the CDR3 reads TGCAGCGTTGAGAGGGGGGGCACTGAAGCTTTCTTT.

This clonotype was detected a few times. The V gene is TRBV6-5, the J gene TRBJ1-2, with a tentative D call TRBD1 (6 bases). From germline, CDR1 is MNHEY and CDR2 SVGAGI. There are 14 residues in the CDR3. The germline V and J ends were trimmed by 2 bases and 4 bases, with 11 bases remaining between them. In DNA form, the CDR3 reads TGTGCCAGCAGTTACCAGGACAGCTTCTATGGCTACACCTTC. Translated: CASSYQDSFYGYTF.

This clonotype was observed at least ten times. The chain employs TRBV5-1 and TRBJ2-1, with D perhaps given as TRBD1 or TRBD2 (6 bases each). V was shortened by 6 bases and J by 1 base, with 14 bases between the two germline ends. The CDR3 has 15 residues. Per the germline V gene, CDR1 is SGHRS and CDR2 is YFSETQ. The CDR3 spells CASTQPGASYNEQFF. The CDR3 DNA follows: TGCGCCAGCACCCAGCCGGGGGCATCCTACAATGAGCAGTTCTTC.

The V call is TRBV10-1, the J call TRBJ2-3; no clear D gene. CDR3 length: 14 residues. In germline, CDR1 is WNHNN, CDR2 SYGVQD (reference sequence). V gave up 3 bases and J gave up 4 bases, with 11 bases separating them. This chain's CDR3 is CASSERSRADTQYF. The CDR3 DNA follows: TGCGCCAGCAGTGAACGGTCTAGGGCAGATACGCAGTATTTT.

Concerning this clonotype itself: An end of the junction does not agree with germline; a read error may underlie this. The chain recombines TRBV11-2 with TRBJ2-1; no definite D call. Germline lookup yields CDR1 SGHAT and CDR2 FQNNGV. This CDR3 spans 14 amino acids. CDR3 nucleotide sequence: TGTGCCAGCAGCTTAGGTATTTGGGTCAATGGGCAGTTCTTC. It translates to CASSLGIWVNGQFF.

This sequence joins TRBV14 and TRBJ1-2; the D gene is possibly TRBD1 (5 bases). Trimming removed 0 bases from V and 7 bases from J, with 15 bases in between. The CDR3 length is 15 residues. Germline V gene lookup returns CDR1 SGHDN and CDR2 FVKESK. The CDR3 here is CASSQEPGRVGGYTF. DNA for the CDR3: TGTGCCAGCAGCCAAGAACCAGGGAGAGTAGGTGGCTACACCTTC.

This clonotype has just one count. This may arise from a read error, as a much more abundant clone is one base away. This rearrangement joins TRBV12-3 or TRBV12-4 to TRBJ2-2, with TRBD1 as a possible D gene (7 bases). The CDR3 runs 17 residues. The DNA of the CDR3 is TGTGCCAGCAGGTGGTACTGGCAGGGGGGTAATGCCGGGGAGCTGCTTTTT. Protein product: CASRWYWQGGNAGELLF.

Note on this clonotype: A much larger clone is a single base away; this may be a read error. No conserved phenylalanine or tryptophan ends this CDR3, so it is likely a read error. The V gene is TRBV7-3, the J gene TRBJ2-1; D is possibly TRBD2 (5 bases). Per the germline V gene, CDR1 is SGHTA and CDR2 is FQGTGA. The V gene lost 5 bases and the J gene lost 0 bases, with 14 bases spanning the gap. The CDR3 extends over 16 amino acids. CDR3 bases: TGTGCCAGCAGCCTCGGCAGCGGACGCTCCTACAATGAGCAGTTCTTA. This encodes CASSLGSGRSYNEQFL.

This clonotype turned up a few times. The chain uses TRBV18 and TRBJ2-7; unclear D gene. The CDR3 is made up of 14 amino acids. V lost 3 bases and J lost 1, with 10 bases in between. Germline CDR1 and CDR2: KGHSH and LQKENI. DNA for the CDR3: TGTGCCAGCTCACCGAAGGGATGGTCCTACGAGCAGTACGTC. It specifies CASSPKGWSYEQYV.

This clonotype was observed at least ten times. The CDR3 DNA reads as TGTGCTAGTGGTTCACAGGGGTACGGCTACACCTTC. This translates into CASGSQGYGYTF. The V call is TRBV12-5, the J call TRBJ1-2; 7 bases match TRBD1. V lost 4 bases and J lost 8; bases outside the gene matches: 4. CDR1 LGHNT and CDR2 FRNRAP come from the germline V gene. The CDR3 covers 12 residues. Variable domain in full (rest from reference TRBV12-5 and TRBJ1-2): DARVTQTPRHKVTEMGQEVTMRCQPILGHNTVFWYRQTMMQGLELLAYFRNRAPLDDSGMPKDRFSAEMPDATLATLKIQPSEPRDSAVYFCASGSQGYGYTFGSGTRLTVV.

There are many counts of this clonotype. The chain combines TRBV30 with TRBJ1-2; D unresolved. V was cut by 0 bases and J by 10 bases, with 12 bases left in between. CDR3 length: 12 amino acids. Germline CDR1 is GTSNPN and CDR2 is SVGIG (reference sequence). CDR3 nucleotide sequence: TGTGCCTGGAGTGTTAGCGGGCCGGTCTACACCTTC. Its translation is CAWSVSGPVYTF.

In this sample, this clonotype turned up many times. This chain uses TRBV30 with TRBJ2-7; D gene uncertain. The CDR3 loop spans 12 amino acids. V gave up 5 bases and J gave up 3 bases, with 11 bases separating them. Germline V gene lookup returns CDR1 GTSNPN and CDR2 SVGIG (reference sequence). CDR3 sequence: CAWEGPRYEQYF. The CDR3 coding sequence is TGTGCCTGGGAAGGACCACGCTACGAGCAGTACTTC.

This clonotype showed up just a few times. The chain joins TRBV9 to TRBJ2-3, with TRBD2 matching 7 bases. This CDR3 region has 16 residues. Per the germline V gene, CDR1 is SGDLS and CDR2 is YYNGEE. V was clipped by 0 bases and J by 2 bases; unmatched bases: 6. CDR3 DNA sequence: TGTGCCAGCAGCGTAGGATCTAGCGGACTCACAGATACGCAGTATTTT. Its translation: CASSVGSSGLTDTQYF. Full variable domain (rest looked up from reference TRBV9 and TRBJ2-3): DSGVTQTPKHLITATGQRVTLRCSPRSGDLSVYWYQQSLDQGLQFLIQYYNGEERAKGNILERFSAQQFPDLHSELNLSSLELGDSALYFCASSVGSSGLTDTQYFGPGTRLTVL.

Comment on this clonotype: This sequence may be a read error, since a much larger clone differs from it by one base. V usage is TRBV10-3 and J usage is TRBJ2-2, with 7 bases identical to TRBD2. The germline V gene encodes CDR1 ENHRY and CDR2 SYGVKD. V shed 7 bases, J shed 5 bases, and the junction held 16 bases outside the gene matches. CDR3 length equals 17 residues. In nucleotides, the CDR3 is TGTGCCATCATGGCGAGGACTGGCGGGAGTGGAACCGGGGAGCTGTTTTTT. Protein product: CAIMARTGGSGTGELFF.

The V call is TRBV19, the J call TRBJ1-2; 10 positions match TRBD1. The trim removed 3 bases at V and 7 bases at J, leaving 5 bases unmatched. The CDR3 is 14 amino acids. The germline CDR1 and CDR2 sequences are LNHDA and SQIVND (reference sequence). The CDR3 loop is CASSMTGGASGYTF. The CDR3 DNA sequence: TGTGCCAGTAGTATGACAGGGGGCGCGAGTGGCTACACCTTC.

This clonotype was observed at least ten times. The chain carries TRBV20-1 and TRBJ1-4; D unresolved. V lost 2 bases, J lost 7 bases, and 14 bases lay in between. The germline gives CDR1 DFQATT, CDR2 SNEGSKA (reference sequence). The CDR3 loop spans 14 amino acids. The CDR3 nucleotides read TGCAGTGCTAGAAATCCCCTTGTCGGTGAAAAACTGTTTTTT. Its translation: CSARNPLVGEKLFF.

The chain joins TRBV7-9 to TRBJ2-5; a possible D gene is TRBD2 (5 bases). V was trimmed by 5 bases and J by 5 bases, leaving 12 bases between them. Per the germline V gene, CDR1 is SEHNR and CDR2 is FQNEAQ (reference sequence). This CDR3 region has 13 residues. The CDR3 DNA is TGTGCCAGCAGCCCCCGGTCGGGGGAGACCCAGTACTTC. It yields the protein CASSPRSGETQYF.

The table lists this clonotype with many counts. The chain links TRBV6-1 to TRBJ2-7; no clear D gene. CDR1 and CDR2 (germline): MNHNS, SASEGT. With 6 bases removed from V and 7 bases from J, the gap between germline ends came to 16 bases. The CDR3 is made up of 13 amino acids. The CDR3 region is CASRASTPGEQYV. CDR3 sequence (DNA): TGTGCCAGCAGGGCATCGACTCCTGGGGAGCAGTACGTC.

In this sample, this clonotype turned up many times. The chain carries TRBV24-1 and TRBJ2-7, with D unclear. The CDR3 is made up of 13 amino acids. Trimming pared 3 bases from V and 1 base from J, leaving 6 bases between. CDR1 KGHDR and CDR2 SFDVKD come from the germline V gene. The CDR3 reads CATSDARSYEQYF. The CDR3 DNA reads TGTGCCACCAGTGATGCCCGATCCTACGAGCAGTACTTC.